This is a list of T cell receptor beta chains from one sample in a study of vaccination and CD4 T cells after COVID-19. MiXCR, applied by TCRdb to the PCR reads, yields one record per CDR3 protein. The sample holds 15,000 or so distinct CDR3 sequences, approximately 70% seen once. These receptors' targets are unknown. The sequenced sample was CD4+ T cells from blood, cultured in vitro. The receptors here all came from a human donor who had recovered from COVID-19. Each CDR3 is given with its conserved first and last residue. D genes are given only for firm matches. Clone size is shown for a subset of rows, as once, few, many or a class of expanded clone.

CDR3nt	CDR3aa	d_gene	v_gene	abundance	j_gene
TGCAGTGCTAGAGGTAGGGCGGGAGAATCCTACAATGAGCAGTTCTTC	CSARGRAGESYNEQFF	TRBD2	TRBV20-1	.	TRBJ2-1
TGTGCCAGCAGCTTAGTGGTCCAGGGTAATGAGCAGTTCTTC	CASSLVVQGNEQFF	.	TRBV7-9	.	TRBJ2-1
TGTGCCAGCAGTACTAGCGGGGAAGGGACAGATACGCAGTATTTT	CASSTSGEGTDTQYF	TRBD2	TRBV28	.	TRBJ2-3
TGTGCCAGCAGCAGGACTAGCGGGAGTGGGCCCTACAATGAGCAGTTCTTC	CASSRTSGSGPYNEQFF	TRBD2	TRBV11-2	.	TRBJ2-1
TGTGCCAGCAGTTTAGCCCAGGGGAGTTTCCGCAATCAGCCCCAGCATTTT	CASSLAQGSFRNQPQHF	.	TRBV28	.	TRBJ1-5
TGTGCCATGAAACAACTGCAAGAGACCCAGTACTTC	CAMKQLQETQYF	.	TRBV15	.	TRBJ2-5
TGCAGCCGTGGGGGGGCAAGGTATGGCTACACCTTC	CSRGGARYGYTF	.	TRBV20-1	.	TRBJ1-2
TGTGCCAGCAGTTACGAGTATAACGGCTACACCTTC	CASSYEYNGYTF	.	TRBV6-2/TRBV6-3	.	TRBJ1-2
TGTGCCAGTAGTATATCGGGACCGCCTTCCAATTCACCCCTCCACTTT	CASSISGPPSNSPLHF	.	TRBV19	.	TRBJ1-6
TGTGCCAGCAGCTTAGGGGACATCAATCAGCCCCAGCATTTT	CASSLGDINQPQHF	.	TRBV7-2	once	TRBJ1-5
TGTGCCAGCGAGACAGGGAGCTCTGGGGCCAACGTCCTGACTTTC	CASETGSSGANVLTF	TRBD1	TRBV2	.	TRBJ2-6
TGTGCCACCAGCAGAGGACGCGGGACGGGGGGGACCCAGTACTTC	CATSRGRGTGGTQYF	TRBD2	TRBV15	.	TRBJ2-5
TGTGCCAGCAGTTTGTTAACGCAGCCCCAGCATTTT	CASSLLTQPQHF	.	TRBV28	.	TRBJ1-5
TGTGCCAGCAGCTTAGATGGGCATCAGCCCCAGCATTTT	CASSLDGHQPQHF	.	TRBV2	.	TRBJ1-5
TGTGCCAGCAGGCCGACTAGCGGGTCCTACGAGCAGTACTTC	CASRPTSGSYEQYF	TRBD2	TRBV2	once	TRBJ2-7
TGTGCCGGGAGGGTAACCTTATTC	CAGRVTLF	.	TRBV30	few	TRBJ1-2
TGTGCCAGCAGGGGACCCGGCAGGGTGGGCGGCTACACCTTC	CASRGPGRVGGYTF	.	TRBV27	.	TRBJ1-2
TGTGCCAGCTCACCTAGGACAGGGGATAATGAGCAGTTCTTC	CASSPRTGDNEQFF	TRBD1	TRBV18	.	TRBJ2-1
TGTGCCAGCCGGTCACTGACAGGGGGACGTCAGCCCCAGCATTTT	CASRSLTGGRQPQHF	TRBD1	TRBV2	few	TRBJ1-5
TGTGCCCTCAAGGGACTAGCGGGAGCCGGTTACAATGAGCAGTTCTTC	CALKGLAGAGYNEQFF	TRBD2	TRBV6-1	.	TRBJ2-1
TGTGCCAGCACAGTCTCCGGAGGACAGGGGAGGGGTGGCTACACCTTC	CASTVSGGQGRGGYTF	TRBD1	TRBV7-2	.	TRBJ1-2
TGTGCCAGTAGTAAAACTGGGGACACCAACACCGGGGAGCTGTTTTTT	CASSKTGDTNTGELFF	.	TRBV19	.	TRBJ2-2
TGTGCCAGTAGTATCGGACAGGGCGTCGACTATGGCTACACCTTC	CASSIGQGVDYGYTF	TRBD1	TRBV19	.	TRBJ1-2
TGTGCCATCAGTGTGGGACAGAATAATTCACCCCTCCACTTT	CAISVGQNNSPLHF	TRBD1	TRBV10-3	.	TRBJ1-6
TGTGCCAGCAGCTTAACTAGCGGGGTAGCCGGGGAGCTGTTTTTT	CASSLTSGVAGELFF	TRBD2	TRBV7-9	.	TRBJ2-2
TGTGCCAGCAGAGTTCCCGGGACAGACAATCAGCCCCAGCATTTT	CASRVPGTDNQPQHF	TRBD1	TRBV28	.	TRBJ1-5
TGTGCCAGCAGCTTTATCCCGGGACAGGGCAAGTTCTTC	CASSFIPGQGKFF	TRBD1	TRBV7-2	.	TRBJ2-1
TGTGCCAGCTCACCTTCGGGTCAAGCTTTCTTT	CASSPSGQAFF	.	TRBV18	once	TRBJ1-1
TGTGCCAGCAGCCCACTAGCGGGAGATGCGTTTGAGCAGTTCTTC	CASSPLAGDAFEQFF	TRBD2	TRBV2	.	TRBJ2-1
TGCAGTGCTGCCCCCCTAGCTCGAGAGACCCAGTACTTC	CSAAPLARETQYF	.	TRBV20-1	.	TRBJ2-5
TGTGCCACTCCGGACAGGGCGGGGCAGCCCCAGCATTTT	CATPDRAGQPQHF	.	TRBV21-1	.	TRBJ1-5
TGTGCCAGCAGTTTATGGGGGACGGACTCTAACTATGGCTACACCTTC	CASSLWGTDSNYGYTF	.	TRBV12-3/TRBV12-4	.	TRBJ1-2
TGTGCCAGTAGTAGGGACACAACGAACACCGGGGAGCTGTTTTTT	CASSRDTTNTGELFF	.	TRBV19	.	TRBJ2-2
TGTGCCAGCAGTTTGGTTTCGGGGGCTTACGAGCAGTACTTC	CASSLVSGAYEQYF	.	TRBV6-5	.	TRBJ2-7
TGTGCCAGCAGTCGGGACAGGGGGGCGGGCACTGAAGCTTTCTTT	CASSRDRGAGTEAFF	TRBD1	TRBV27	.	TRBJ1-1
TGCAGTGCGAGTAGTCCCCCCCTCTACGAGCAGTACTTC	CSASSPPLYEQYF	.	TRBV20-1	.	TRBJ2-7
TGTGCCAGTAGTATTAGGGACAGGGGCACTGAAGCTTTCTTT	CASSIRDRGTEAFF	TRBD1	TRBV19	.	TRBJ1-1
TGTGCCAGTAGCCCAAGACAGGGGGGCAGGAACACTGAAGCTTTCTTT	CASSPRQGGRNTEAFF	TRBD1	TRBV19	once	TRBJ1-1
TGTGCCAGTAGTATTTCGGTGGGCAATCAGCCCCAGCATTTT	CASSISVGNQPQHF	.	TRBV19	few	TRBJ1-5
TGTGCCAGCAGCTTAGCGGCCAGGGGGGATGGCTACACCTTC	CASSLAARGDGYTF	TRBD1	TRBV11-2	few	TRBJ1-2
TGTGCCAGTAGTCAGGAGTTCGATTCACCCCTCCACTTT	CASSQEFDSPLHF	.	TRBV19	.	TRBJ1-6